This TCR beta chain was recorded in a study of OX40 agonist ivuxolimab in advanced cancers. In the study overall: Patients received ivuxolimab, an intravenous treatment, every 2 weeks at 0.01 to 10 mg/kg.

Cycle 7 day 1, cycle 4 day 1, and baseline were the timepoints at which blood was sampled. Libraries were prepared by immunoSEQ multiplex PCR; TCRdb keeps only in-frame clonotypes and omits some of them. The sample includes tens of thousands of clones, roughly nine tenths of them seen just once. Germline values: CDR1 LGHNA, CDR2 YNFKEQ. This CDR3 contains 17 residues. Unmatched junction bases numbered 5, after V lost 0 bases and J lost 4 bases. J is TRBJ2-5 and V is TRBV4-2, with 13 bases lining up with TRBD2. The sequence was obtained from an adult with an advanced solid tumor such as melanoma, head and neck, liver or kidney cancer. The sequencing here drew on CD4+ or CD8+ T cells sorted from blood, taken in a trial of the OX40 agonist ivuxolimab. CDR3 sequence: CASSQDRTSGRGETQYF. In DNA form, the CDR3 reads TGTGCCAGCAGCCAAGATAGAACTAGCGGGAGGGGAGAGACCCAGTACTTC.